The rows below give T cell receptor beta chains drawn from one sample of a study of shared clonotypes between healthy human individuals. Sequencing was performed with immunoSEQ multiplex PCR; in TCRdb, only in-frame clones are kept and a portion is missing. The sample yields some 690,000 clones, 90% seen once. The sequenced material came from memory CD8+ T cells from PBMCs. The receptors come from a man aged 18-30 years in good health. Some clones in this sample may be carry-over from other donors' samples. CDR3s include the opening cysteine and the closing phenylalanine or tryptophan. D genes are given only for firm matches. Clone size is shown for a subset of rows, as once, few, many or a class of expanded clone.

CDR3nt: TGTGCCAGCAGACCCCTGAGGGGATCAGACAGAAATGAAAAACTGTTTTTT
CDR3aa: CASRPLRGSDRNEKLFF
d_gene: NA
abundance: once
v_gene: TRBV27
j_gene: TRBJ1-4

CDR3nt: TGTGCCAGCAGTTTATCCCCACCCCGGACAGGTGCTGAAGCTTTCTTT
CDR3aa: CASSLSPPRTGAEAFF
d_gene: TRBD1
abundance: NA
v_gene: TRBV28
j_gene: TRBJ1-1

CDR3nt: TGTGCCAGCAGCTTATACGGGGGCGAGCTCGGCACTGAAGCTTTCTTT
CDR3aa: CASSLYGGELGTEAFF
d_gene: NA
abundance: NA
v_gene: TRBV7-3
j_gene: TRBJ1-1

CDR3nt: TGCGCCAGCAGCCAAGAAGTAGGGGTACGCAATCAGCCCCAGCATTTT
CDR3aa: CASSQEVGVRNQPQHF
d_gene: NA
abundance: NA
v_gene: TRBV4-1
j_gene: TRBJ1-5

CDR3nt: TGTGCCAGCAACCGTGGCGGGAGGGCCGGTGGAAATGAGCAGTTCTTC
CDR3aa: CASNRGGRAGGNEQFF
d_gene: TRBD2
abundance: NA
v_gene: TRBV28
j_gene: TRBJ2-1

CDR3nt: TGTGCCAGCAGTGAAGGACCGCGGCATGAGCAGTTCTTC
CDR3aa: CASSEGPRHEQFF
d_gene: NA
abundance: NA
v_gene: TRBV11-2
j_gene: TRBJ2-1

CDR3nt: TGTGCCAGCAGCGGTCCGAGCTCCTACAATGAGCAGTTCTTC
CDR3aa: CASSGPSSYNEQFF
d_gene: NA
abundance: NA
v_gene: TRBV2
j_gene: TRBJ2-1

CDR3nt: TGTGCCAGCGTAGTGGGGGCGAACATCAATGAGCAGTTCTTC
CDR3aa: CASVVGANINEQFF
d_gene: NA
abundance: once
v_gene: TRBV6-1
j_gene: TRBJ2-1

CDR3nt: TGTGCCAGCAGTTTTCTGGCGGGAAGGGAAAACATTCAGTACTTC
CDR3aa: CASSFLAGRENIQYF
d_gene: NA
abundance: NA
v_gene: TRBV28
j_gene: TRBJ2-4

CDR3nt: TGTGCCAGCAGTGAATTAGAAGGGGACAGGGGCTCAGATACGCAGTATTTT
CDR3aa: CASSELEGDRGSDTQYF
d_gene: TRBD1
abundance: NA
v_gene: TRBV6-1
j_gene: TRBJ2-3

CDR3nt: TGTGCCAGCAGAGACCGACAGGGGGTATACAATGAGCAGTTCTTC
CDR3aa: CASRDRQGVYNEQFF
d_gene: TRBD1
abundance: NA
v_gene: TRBV7-2
j_gene: TRBJ2-1

CDR3nt: TGTGCCAGCAGTTTGAGTTCGGACAGGACCGGGGAGCTGTTTTTT
CDR3aa: CASSLSSDRTGELFF
d_gene: TRBD1
abundance: NA
v_gene: TRBV27
j_gene: TRBJ2-2

CDR3nt: TGTGCCACCAGCGCCACTAGCGGGGGTGGGCCCACAGATACGCAGTATTTT
CDR3aa: CATSATSGGGPTDTQYF
d_gene: TRBD2
abundance: NA
v_gene: TRBV15
j_gene: TRBJ2-3

CDR3nt: TGTGCCAGCAGCCTCGGACAGGGCTTTCCCCTTGGCTACACCTTC
CDR3aa: CASSLGQGFPLGYTF
d_gene: TRBD1
abundance: NA
v_gene: TRBV7-9
j_gene: TRBJ1-2

CDR3nt: TGTGCCAGCAGCACCTCGACAGGTGCCACCTACGAGCAGTACTTC
CDR3aa: CASSTSTGATYEQYF
d_gene: NA
abundance: NA
v_gene: TRBV5-8
j_gene: TRBJ2-7

CDR3nt: TGTGCCAGCAGCCCCCCCCAAAAGCCCTACAATGAGCAGTTCTTC
CDR3aa: CASSPPQKPYNEQFF
d_gene: NA
abundance: NA
v_gene: TRBV7-9
j_gene: TRBJ2-1

CDR3nt: TGTGCCAGCAGTGGTTGGGCGGGTACCCAAGAGACCCAGTACTTC
CDR3aa: CASSGWAGTQETQYF
d_gene: NA
abundance: few
v_gene: TRBV11-1
j_gene: TRBJ2-5

CDR3nt: TGTGCCAGCAGTTTATCGGGGAGCAATGAGCAGTTCTTC
CDR3aa: CASSLSGSNEQFF
d_gene: NA
abundance: once
v_gene: TRBV27
j_gene: TRBJ2-1

CDR3nt: TGCGCCAGCAGCCAAGATAACCAGGTGTTTGCCCCCAATGAGCAGTTCTTC
CDR3aa: CASSQDNQVFAPNEQFF
d_gene: NA
abundance: NA
v_gene: TRBV4-1
j_gene: TRBJ2-1

CDR3nt: TGTGCCAGCAGTTACTCGAAGTACAGGGAAGACGAGCAGTACTTC
CDR3aa: CASSYSKYREDEQYF
d_gene: NA
abundance: NA
v_gene: TRBV6-5
j_gene: TRBJ2-7

CDR3nt: TGTGCCAGCAGCGTACCTCGGACAGGGTCAGGGGCCAACGTCCTGACTTTC
CDR3aa: CASSVPRTGSGANVLTF
d_gene: TRBD1
abundance: NA
v_gene: TRBV9
j_gene: TRBJ2-6

CDR3nt: TGTGCCAGCAGCGGGGACGGCAAAGAGACCCAGTACTTC
CDR3aa: CASSGDGKETQYF
d_gene: NA
abundance: NA
v_gene: TRBV13
j_gene: TRBJ2-5

CDR3nt: TGTGCCAGCAGCTTAGCTGGGGGGCCCCAAGGTCGAGCTGAAGCTTTCTTT
CDR3aa: CASSLAGGPQGRAEAFF
d_gene: NA
abundance: NA
v_gene: TRBV7-6
j_gene: TRBJ1-1

CDR3nt: TGTGCCAGCAGCTTAGCTTGGCAGCAAGAGACCCAGTACTTC
CDR3aa: CASSLAWQQETQYF
d_gene: NA
abundance: NA
v_gene: TRBV7-9
j_gene: TRBJ2-5

CDR3nt: TGCGCCAGCAGCCAAGAGACTAGCGGGAGTACGGTGACCCAGTACTTC
CDR3aa: CASSQETSGSTVTQYF
d_gene: TRBD2
abundance: NA
v_gene: TRBV4-1
j_gene: TRBJ2-5

CDR3nt: TGTGCCAGCAGTTTAAACGCCTACAATGAGCAGTTCTTC
CDR3aa: CASSLNAYNEQFF
d_gene: NA
abundance: NA
v_gene: TRBV27
j_gene: TRBJ2-1

CDR3nt: TGTGCCAGCGGTTTACGGGGGCAGGGAAACACCATATATTTT
CDR3aa: CASGLRGQGNTIYF
d_gene: NA
abundance: once
v_gene: TRBV27
j_gene: TRBJ1-3